This TCR beta chain was sequenced during a study of control samples from healthy donors and cancer patients. Germline-derived CDR1 and CDR2 are SNHLY and FYNNEI. The V end lost 3 bases, the J end lost 4 bases, and 4 bases lay between the germline ends. This CDR3 spans 12 amino acids. Assay used: immunoSEQ multiplex PCR; TCRdb lists only in-frame clones, some missing. The sample consists of about 110,000 clones, almost 85% of them appearing once. The receptor was isolated from a man aged 18 to 29 in good health. Sequencing was performed on blood. This rearrangement joins TRBV2 to TRBJ1-5; no clear D. The CDR3 protein is CASSESNQPQHF. CDR3 nucleotides: TGTGCCAGCAGTGAGAGTAATCAGCCCCAGCATTTT.